This TCR beta chain was identified during a study of T cells after yellow fever vaccination. Study-level results: The study re-detected most primary-vaccination clones after the booster (approximately 96% CD4, approximately 87% CD8).

For TCR, cDNA came from 5'RACE template switching, which added a universal primer site and UMIs. TCRdb called the 5' RACE reads again in MiXCR, with one record for every CDR3 protein. In the table there are about 550,000 distinct CDR3 sequences, roughly a fifth of which are singletons. For this clonotype: Its antigen is undetermined. Germline is not matched at one junction end, which may reflect a read error.

This CDR3 has 16 residues. Germline loops: CDR1 MGHRA, CDR2 YSYEKL. The V and J genes are TRBV4-1 and TRBJ1-1; 7 nucleotides match TRBD1. This receptor was obtained from a man younger than 45 who received the YFV17D yellow fever vaccine. Sequenced here: PBMCs, sampled 15 days after the yellow fever booster vaccination. The CDR3 spells CARSQEGAVMNTEAFF. The DNA for the CDR3 is TGCGCCCGCAGCCAAGAGGGGGCCGTAATGAACACTGAAGCTTTCTTT.